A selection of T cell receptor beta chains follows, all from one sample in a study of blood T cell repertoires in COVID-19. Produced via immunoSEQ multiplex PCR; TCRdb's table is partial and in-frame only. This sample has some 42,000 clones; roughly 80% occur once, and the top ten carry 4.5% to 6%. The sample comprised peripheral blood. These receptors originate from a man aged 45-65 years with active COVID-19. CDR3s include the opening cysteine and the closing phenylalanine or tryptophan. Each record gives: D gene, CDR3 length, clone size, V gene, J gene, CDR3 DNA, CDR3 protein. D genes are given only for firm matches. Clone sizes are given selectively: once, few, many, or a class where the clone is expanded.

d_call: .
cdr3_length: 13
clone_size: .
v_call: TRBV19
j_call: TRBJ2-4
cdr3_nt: TGTGCCAGTAGTCTGGCGGCGGCGAACATTCAGTACTTC
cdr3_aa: CASSLAAANIQYF

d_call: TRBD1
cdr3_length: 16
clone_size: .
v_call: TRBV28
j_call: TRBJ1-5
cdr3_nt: TGTGCCAGCAGCACTCCGGGACAGGGGGCTGGTCAGCCCCAGCATTTT
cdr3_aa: CASSTPGQGAGQPQHF

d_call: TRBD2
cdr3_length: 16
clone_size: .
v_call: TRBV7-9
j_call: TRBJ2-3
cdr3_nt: TGTGCCAGCAGCTTCGGACTAGCGGGTGGTGCAGATACGCAGTATTTT
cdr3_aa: CASSFGLAGGADTQYF

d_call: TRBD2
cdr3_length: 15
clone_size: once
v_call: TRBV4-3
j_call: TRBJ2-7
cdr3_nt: TGCGCCAGCAGCCAAGAGCCTAGCGGCTCCTACGAGCAGTACTTC
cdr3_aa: CASSQEPSGSYEQYF

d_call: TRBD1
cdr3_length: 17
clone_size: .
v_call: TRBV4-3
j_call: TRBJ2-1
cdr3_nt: TGCGCCAGCAGCCAGGAAACCGGGACAGGGGTCTACAATGAGCAGTTCTTC
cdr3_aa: CASSQETGTGVYNEQFF

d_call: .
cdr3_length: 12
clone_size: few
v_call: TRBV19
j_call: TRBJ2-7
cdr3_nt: TGTGCCACCCGAGTAGTCTCCTACGAGCAGTACTTC
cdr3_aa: CATRVVSYEQYF

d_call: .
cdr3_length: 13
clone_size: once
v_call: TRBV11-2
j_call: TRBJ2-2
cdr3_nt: TGTGCCAGCAGCTCTGCGAACACCGGGGAGCTGTTTTTT
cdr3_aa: CASSSANTGELFF

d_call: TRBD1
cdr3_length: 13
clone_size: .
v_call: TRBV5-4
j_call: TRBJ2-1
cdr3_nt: TGTGCCAGCAGCAAGACAGGGATCCATGAGCAGTTCTTC
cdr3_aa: CASSKTGIHEQFF

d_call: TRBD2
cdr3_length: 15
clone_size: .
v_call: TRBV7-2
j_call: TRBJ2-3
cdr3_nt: TGTGCCAGCAGCGGCGGGGGGGCCGGGACAGATACGCAGTATTTT
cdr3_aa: CASSGGGAGTDTQYF

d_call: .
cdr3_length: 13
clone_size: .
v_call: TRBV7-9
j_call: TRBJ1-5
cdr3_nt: TGTGCCAGCAGCTTATATCGCGGGGACCCCGGACATTTT
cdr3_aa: CASSLYRGDPGHF

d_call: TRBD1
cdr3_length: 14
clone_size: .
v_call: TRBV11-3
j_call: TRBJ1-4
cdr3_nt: TGTGCCAGCAGCCTGGGACAGCCAAATGAAAAACTGTTTTTT
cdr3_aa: CASSLGQPNEKLFF

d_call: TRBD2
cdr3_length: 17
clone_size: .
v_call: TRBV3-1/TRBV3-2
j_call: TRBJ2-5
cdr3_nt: TGTGCCAGCAGCCAAGGTCGGACTAGCGGGAGCCGGGAGACCCAGTACTTC
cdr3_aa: CASSQGRTSGSRETQYF

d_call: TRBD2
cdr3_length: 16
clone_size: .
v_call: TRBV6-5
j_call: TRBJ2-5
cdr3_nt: TGTGCCAGCAGTTACTCGGCGCGGGGGGGCCTGGAGACCCAGTACTTC
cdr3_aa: CASSYSARGGLETQYF

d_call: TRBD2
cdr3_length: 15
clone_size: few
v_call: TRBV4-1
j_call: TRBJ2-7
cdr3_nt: TGCGCCAGCAGCCAAACTAGCGGAGCTCTCTACGAGCAGTACTTC
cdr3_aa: CASSQTSGALYEQYF

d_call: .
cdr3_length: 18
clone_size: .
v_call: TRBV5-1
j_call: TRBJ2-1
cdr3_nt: TGCGCCAGCAGCTTGGACAGGGGTAGTAGCGGGATTGTATATGAGCAGTTCTTC
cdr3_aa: CASSLDRGSSGIVYEQFF

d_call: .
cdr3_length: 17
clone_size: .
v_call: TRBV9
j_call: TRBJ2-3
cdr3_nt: TGTGCCAGCAGCCCCTTTGCGCGAGGGATGGACACAGATACGCAGTATTTT
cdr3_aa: CASSPFARGMDTDTQYF

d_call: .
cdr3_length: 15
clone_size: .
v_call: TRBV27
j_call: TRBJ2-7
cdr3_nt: TGTGCCAGCAGTTCTTCAGGGGTCTCCACCTACGAGCAGTACTTC
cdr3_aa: CASSSSGVSTYEQYF

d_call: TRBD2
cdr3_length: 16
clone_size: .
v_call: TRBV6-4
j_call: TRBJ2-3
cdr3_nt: TGTGCCAGCAGTGACTCGGCTAGCGGACCCACAGATACGCAGTATTTT
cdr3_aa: CASSDSASGPTDTQYF

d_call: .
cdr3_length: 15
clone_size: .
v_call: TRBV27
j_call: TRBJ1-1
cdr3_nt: TGTGCCAGCAGTCCGTGGGGACTGAAGAACACTGAAGCTTTCTTT
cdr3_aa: CASSPWGLKNTEAFF

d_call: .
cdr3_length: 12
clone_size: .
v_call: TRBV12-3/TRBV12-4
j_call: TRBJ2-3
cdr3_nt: TGTGCCAGCAGCTTAACAGTAAATACGCAGTATTTT
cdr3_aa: CASSLTVNTQYF

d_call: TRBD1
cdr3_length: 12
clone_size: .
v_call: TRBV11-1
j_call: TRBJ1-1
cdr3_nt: TGTGCCAGCAGCCGGGACAGAGCTGAAGCTTTCTTT
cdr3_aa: CASSRDRAEAFF

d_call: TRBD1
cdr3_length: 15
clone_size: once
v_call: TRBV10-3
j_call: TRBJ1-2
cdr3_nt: TGTGCCATCAGTGAGACCTCCGGGACAGGGAATGGCTACACCTTC
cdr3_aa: CAISETSGTGNGYTF

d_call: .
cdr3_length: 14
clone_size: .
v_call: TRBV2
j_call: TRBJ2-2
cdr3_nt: TGTGCCAGCGTTCAGGGGGGGAACACCGGGGAGCTGTTTTTT
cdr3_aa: CASVQGGNTGELFF

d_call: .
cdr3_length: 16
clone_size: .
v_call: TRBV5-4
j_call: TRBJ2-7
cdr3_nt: TGTGCCAGCAGCGCCTCGACTCGTCAAGCTTCCTACGAGCAGTACTTC
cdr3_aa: CASSASTRQASYEQYF

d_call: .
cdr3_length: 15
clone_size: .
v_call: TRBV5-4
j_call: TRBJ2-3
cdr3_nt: TGTGCCAGCAGCCAATTGGACAAAGGAACAGATACGCAGTATTTT
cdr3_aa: CASSQLDKGTDTQYF

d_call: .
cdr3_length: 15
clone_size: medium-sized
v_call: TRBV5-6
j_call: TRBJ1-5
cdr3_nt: TGTGCCAGCAGCTTGGCAGCGCGGAGCAATCAGCCCCAGCATTTT
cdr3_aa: CASSLAARSNQPQHF

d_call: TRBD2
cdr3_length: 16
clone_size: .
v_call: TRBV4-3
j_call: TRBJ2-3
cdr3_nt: TGCGCCAGCAGCCAAGGACTAGCGGGAGTCGGGGATACGCAGTATTTT
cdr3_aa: CASSQGLAGVGDTQYF

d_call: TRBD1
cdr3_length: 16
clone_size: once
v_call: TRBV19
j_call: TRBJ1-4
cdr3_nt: TGTGCCAGTAGTATAGGTCGGGACAGACCGAATGAAAAACTGTTTTTT
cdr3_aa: CASSIGRDRPNEKLFF

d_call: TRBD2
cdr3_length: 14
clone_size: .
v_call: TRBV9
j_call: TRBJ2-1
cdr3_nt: TGTGCCAGCAGCGTGACTAGCGGAAACAATGAGCAGTTCTTC
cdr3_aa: CASSVTSGNNEQFF

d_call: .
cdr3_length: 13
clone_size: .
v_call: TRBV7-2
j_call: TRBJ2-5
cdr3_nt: TGTGCCAGCAGCTCCAGGGGACACGAGACCCAGTACTTC
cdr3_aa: CASSSRGHETQYF

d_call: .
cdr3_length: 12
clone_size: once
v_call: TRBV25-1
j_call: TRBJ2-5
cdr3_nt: TGTGCCAGCAGTGTCAGTGGAGAGACCCAGTACTTC
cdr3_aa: CASSVSGETQYF

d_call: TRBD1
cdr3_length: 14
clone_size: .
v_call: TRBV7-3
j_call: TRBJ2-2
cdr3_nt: TGTGCCAGCAGCGCAACAGGGGGAACCGGGGAGCTGTTTTTT
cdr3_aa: CASSATGGTGELFF

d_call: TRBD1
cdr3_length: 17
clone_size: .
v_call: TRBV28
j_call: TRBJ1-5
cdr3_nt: TGTGCCAGCAGTTTTTCCCGGGACAGGGTGGGAAATCAGCCCCAGCATTTT
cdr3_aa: CASSFSRDRVGNQPQHF

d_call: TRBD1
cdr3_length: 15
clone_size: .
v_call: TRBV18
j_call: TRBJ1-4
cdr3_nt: TGTGCCAGCTCCCCCCAGGGGGCCGTGGGTGAAAAACTGTTTTTT
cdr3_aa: CASSPQGAVGEKLFF

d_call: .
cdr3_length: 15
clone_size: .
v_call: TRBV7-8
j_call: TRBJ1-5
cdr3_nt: TGTGCCAGCAGCTTAGCGACAGCTAACAATCAGCCCCAGCATTTT
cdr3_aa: CASSLATANNQPQHF

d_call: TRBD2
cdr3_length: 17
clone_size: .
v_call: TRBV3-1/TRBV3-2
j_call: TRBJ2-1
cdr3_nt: TGTGCCAGCAGCCGGAGACGAGGGACTAGCGGGAACAATGAGCAGTTCTTC
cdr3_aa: CASSRRRGTSGNNEQFF

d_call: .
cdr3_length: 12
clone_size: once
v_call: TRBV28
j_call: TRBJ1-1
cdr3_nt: TGTGCCAGCAGTTTACCCGGACAGAAAGCTTTCTTT
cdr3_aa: CASSLPGQKAFF

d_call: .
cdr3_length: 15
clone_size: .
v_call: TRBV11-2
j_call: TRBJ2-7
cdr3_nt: TGTGCCAGCAGCTTAGAACAGGGCATGCCCAACGAGCAGTACTTC
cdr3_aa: CASSLEQGMPNEQYF

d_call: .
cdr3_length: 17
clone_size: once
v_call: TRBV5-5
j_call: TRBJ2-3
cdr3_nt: TGTGCCAGCAGCTTGGGTGGAGGGATGGACTATTTAGATACGCAGTATTTT
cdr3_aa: CASSLGGGMDYLDTQYF

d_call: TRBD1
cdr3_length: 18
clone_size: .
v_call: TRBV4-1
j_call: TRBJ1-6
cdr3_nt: TGCGCCAGCAGCCGTGCGGAAATCTCTCAGGGGGATAATTCACCCCTCCACTTT
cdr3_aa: CASSRAEISQGDNSPLHF

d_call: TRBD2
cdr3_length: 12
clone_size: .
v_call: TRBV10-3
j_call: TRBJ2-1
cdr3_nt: TGTGCCAGCGGGAGGGCCGGTAATGAGCAGTTCTTC
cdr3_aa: CASGRAGNEQFF

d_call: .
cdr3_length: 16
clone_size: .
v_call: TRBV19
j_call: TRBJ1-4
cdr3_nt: TGTGCCAGTAGTAAACAAGGCCGATTCGACTATGAAAAACTGTTTTTT
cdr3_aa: CASSKQGRFDYEKLFF

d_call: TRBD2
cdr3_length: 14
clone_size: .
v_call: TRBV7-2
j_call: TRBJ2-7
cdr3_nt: TGTGCCAGCAGCTCCTGGGGGGGGGATTCCGAGCAGTACTTC
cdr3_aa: CASSSWGGDSEQYF

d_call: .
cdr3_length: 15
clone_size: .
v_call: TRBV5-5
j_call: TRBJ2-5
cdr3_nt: TGTGCCAGCAGCTTGGTGCCTACCAACCAAGAGACCCAGTACTTC
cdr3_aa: CASSLVPTNQETQYF

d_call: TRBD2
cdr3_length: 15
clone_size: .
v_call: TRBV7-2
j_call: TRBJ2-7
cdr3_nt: TGTGCCAGCAGCTTCCAAATAGCGGGGGGGCACGAGCAGTACTTC
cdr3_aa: CASSFQIAGGHEQYF